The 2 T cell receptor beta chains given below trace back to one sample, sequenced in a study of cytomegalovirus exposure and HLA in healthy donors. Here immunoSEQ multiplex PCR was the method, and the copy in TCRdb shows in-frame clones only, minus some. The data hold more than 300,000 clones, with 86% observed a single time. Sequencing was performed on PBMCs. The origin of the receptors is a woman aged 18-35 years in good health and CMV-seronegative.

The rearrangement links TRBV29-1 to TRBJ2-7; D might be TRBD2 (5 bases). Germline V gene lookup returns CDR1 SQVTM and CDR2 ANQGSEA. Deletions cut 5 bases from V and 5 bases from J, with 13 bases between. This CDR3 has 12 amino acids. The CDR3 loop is CSVLGGRNEQYF. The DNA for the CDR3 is TGCAGCGTTTTAGGAGGCAGGAACGAGCAGTACTTC.

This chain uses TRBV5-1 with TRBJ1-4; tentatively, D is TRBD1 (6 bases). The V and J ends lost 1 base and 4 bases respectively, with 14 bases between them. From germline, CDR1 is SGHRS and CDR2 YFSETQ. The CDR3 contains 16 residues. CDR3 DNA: TGCGCCAGCAGCTTGTGGCGGGGGCAGGATAATGAAAAACTGTTTTTT. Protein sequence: CASSLWRGQDNEKLFF. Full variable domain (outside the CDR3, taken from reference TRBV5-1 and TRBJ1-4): KAGVTQTPRYLIKTRGQQVTLSCSPISGHRSVSWYQQTPGQGLQFLFEYFSETQRNKGNFPGRFSGRQFSNSRSEMNVSTLELGDSALYLCASSLWRGQDNEKLFFGSGTQLSVL.